The next 16 T cell receptor beta chains were all read from a single sample in a study of blood T cell repertoires in COVID-19. Using immunoSEQ multiplex PCR, the repertoire was profiled, and TCRdb retains in-frame clones only, with some absent. The sample lists 300,000 to 350,000 clones; nearly 90% were seen once. Material for sequencing was PBMCs or T cells enriched from blood (not recorded which). The receptors were sampled from a woman between 18 and 30 years old with acute COVID-19.

The J gene is TRBJ2-7, the V gene TRBV6-5, with D tentatively TRBD2 (6 bases). Trimming took 5 bases from V and 0 from J, leaving 14 bases between them. CDR1 and CDR2 from the germline V gene are MNHEY and SVGAGI. CDR3 length: 15 residues. CDR3 DNA sequence: TGTGCCAGCAGTCCCCCGGGACTTTCCTCCTACGAGCAGTACTTC. Amino acid sequence: CASSPPGLSSYEQYF.

CDR3 in DNA: TGTGCCAGCACGGGAGGGGCAGGGGGAAACACCGGGGAGCTGTTTTTT. This sequence encodes CASTGGAGGNTGELFF. The gene calls are TRBV28 and TRBJ2-2, with D possibly being TRBD2 (8 bases). The V gene lost 7 bases and the J gene lost 2 bases, with 17 bases spanning the gap. Germline loops: CDR1 MDHEN, CDR2 SYDVKM. This CDR3 region has 16 residues.

Points on this clone: This specimen includes other DNA sequences encoding the same CDR3. This sequence joins TRBV20-1 and TRBJ1-2; a weak D match, TRBD1 (5 bases). V dropped 2 bases and J dropped 8 bases, with 9 bases sitting between them. CDR1 is DFQATT, CDR2 SNEGSKA, per germline (reference sequence). CDR3 length equals 11 residues. The CDR3 reads CSARSGGGYTF. DNA of the CDR3: TGCAGTGCTAGATCCGGGGGAGGCTACACCTTC.

V and J are TRBV5-1 and TRBJ2-2; TRBD2 agrees at 12 bases. V lost 0 bases and J lost 4; bases outside the gene matches: 7. CDR1 and CDR2 from the germline V gene are SGHRS and YFSETQ. The CDR3 has 18 amino acids. Here the CDR3 DNA reads TGCGCCAGCAGCTTGGGTAATACGGGACTAGCGGGCACCGGGGAGCTGTTTTTT. The encoded protein is CASSLGNTGLAGTGELFF.

V usage is TRBV19 and J usage is TRBJ2-7; 11 bases map to TRBD2. CDR3 length: 15 amino acids. Looked up from germline, CDR1 is LNHDA and CDR2 is SQIVND (reference sequence). With 5 bases clipped from V and 3 bases from J, the junction kept 6 bases outside the gene matches. In DNA form, the CDR3 reads TGTGCCAGTAGTGGTAGGGGACTAGCGGACTACGAGCAGTACTTC. Translating gives CASSGRGLADYEQYF.

The chain carries TRBV15 and TRBJ1-1, with D hard to call. The CDR3 has 14 amino acids. V lost 5 bases and J 3 bases, leaving 13 bases between the germline ends. CDR1 LNHNV and CDR2 YYDKDF come from the germline V gene (reference sequence). The CDR3, as DNA: TGTGCCACCAGCGGTAACCTCAAGCACACTGAAGCTTTCTTT. This encodes CATSGNLKHTEAFF.

This rearrangement joins TRBV11-2 to TRBJ2-1, with TRBD2 matching 10 bases. The CDR3 spans 13 residues. The germline CDR1 and CDR2 sequences are SGHAT and FQNNGV. V shed 7 bases and J 5 bases; nucleotides not matched to a gene: 2. The CDR3 is CASITSGNNEQFF. For the CDR3, the DNA is TGTGCCAGCATAACTAGCGGGAACAATGAGCAGTTCTTC.

As DNA, the CDR3 is TGCAGCCCGTCAGCCCGGCAGGGGGCTAGGGAGCAGTACTTC. Translation: CSPSARQGAREQYF. The gene calls are TRBV29-1 and TRBJ2-7; 8 bases map to TRBD1. The length of the CDR3 is 14 residues. With V trimmed by 8 bases and J by 7 bases, 16 bases remained unmatched. The germline V gene has CDR1 SQVTM and CDR2 ANQGSEA.

The rearrangement joins TRBV28 to TRBJ1-4; D perhaps matches TRBD1 (6 bases). The germline V gene has CDR1 MDHEN and CDR2 SYDVKM. This CDR3 is built from 14 residues. The V and J ends lost 5 bases and 3 bases respectively, with 10 bases between them. CDR3 in DNA: TGTGCCAGCAGTCAGGGACAATCTAATGAAAAACTGTTTTTT. Its protein is CASSQGQSNEKLFF.

The gene calls are TRBV7-3 and TRBJ2-2, with TRBD1 matching 7 bases. The CDR3 totals 16 residues. The germline gives CDR1 SGHTA, CDR2 FQGTGA. V lost 5 bases to trimming and J lost 3 bases; unmatched junction nucleotides: 9. CDR3 amino acids: CASSSYRGTDTGELFF. In DNA form, the CDR3 reads TGTGCCAGCAGCAGCTACAGGGGAACGGACACCGGGGAGCTGTTTTTT.

The CDR3 loop reads CASSATTGGGNTIYF. CDR3 coding DNA: TGTGCCAGCAGCGCAACGACAGGGGGAGGAAACACCATATATTTT. V is TRBV9 and J is TRBJ1-3; 9 nucleotides agree with TRBD1. V trimming: 3 bases; J trimming: 4 bases; junction bases outside the gene matches: 5. Germline V gives CDR1 SGDLS, CDR2 YYNGEE. The CDR3 extends over 15 amino acids.

The rearrangement joins TRBV7-6 to TRBJ2-3; 7 bases line up with TRBD1. This CDR3 contains 15 residues. The ends lost 5 bases at V and 6 bases at J; junction bases unmatched: 11. The germline CDR1 and CDR2 sequences are SGHVS and FNYEAQ. CDR3: CASSLGGGLRDTQYF. In nucleotides, the CDR3 is TGTGCCAGCAGCCTAGGGGGCGGATTGCGGGATACGCAGTATTTT.

The gene calls are TRBV6-2 or TRBV6-3 and TRBJ1-1, with D hard to call. This CDR3 is 13 amino acids long. V lost 0 bases and J lost 9, with 11 bases in between. Germline values: CDR1 MNHEY, CDR2 SVGEGT. CDR3 in amino acids: CASSYSEMAKAFF. The CDR3 DNA sequence: TGTGCCAGCAGTTACTCGGAGATGGCCAAAGCTTTCTTT.

The CDR3 sequence is CATSRDRTSGRGNEQFF. The CDR3 region has the DNA TGTGCCACCAGCAGAGATCGGACTAGCGGGAGAGGAAATGAGCAGTTCTTC. V gene TRBV15 combines with J gene TRBJ2-1; 13 bases agree with TRBD2. The V gene end was trimmed by 0 bases and the J gene end by 7 bases; junction bases not matched to a gene: 6. The CDR3 runs to 17 residues. Germline V gene data show CDR1 as LNHNV and CDR2 as YYDKDF (reference sequence). Together with reference TRBV15 and TRBJ2-1, the CDR3 gives the full variable domain: DAMVIQNPRYQVTQFGKPVTLSCSQTLNHNVMYWYQQKSSQAPKLLFHYYDKDFNNEADTPDNFQSRRPNTSFCFLDIRSPGLGDTAMYLCATSRDRTSGRGNEQFFGPGTRLTVL.

This chain uses TRBV4-1 with TRBJ2-2; 7 bases map to TRBD2. This CDR3 contains 17 residues. Germline V CDR1 and CDR2: MGHRA, YSYEKL. Trimming removed 0 bases from V and 9 bases from J; junction bases left unmatched: 13. The CDR3 here is CASSQEGGGGPMRELFF. CDR3 nucleotide sequence: TGCGCCAGCAGCCAAGAAGGTGGGGGAGGGCCTATGAGGGAGCTGTTTTTT.

The V and J genes are TRBV18 and TRBJ2-6; TRBD2 agrees at 11 bases. CDR1 is KGHSH, CDR2 LQKENI, per germline. The V gene end was trimmed by 3 bases and the J gene end by 4 bases; junction bases not matched to a gene: 8. CDR3 length: 18 amino acids. The CDR3 loop reads CASSPNLAGGAGANVLTF. For the CDR3, the DNA is TGTGCCAGCTCACCGAATCTAGCGGGAGGTGCCGGGGCCAACGTCCTGACTTTC.